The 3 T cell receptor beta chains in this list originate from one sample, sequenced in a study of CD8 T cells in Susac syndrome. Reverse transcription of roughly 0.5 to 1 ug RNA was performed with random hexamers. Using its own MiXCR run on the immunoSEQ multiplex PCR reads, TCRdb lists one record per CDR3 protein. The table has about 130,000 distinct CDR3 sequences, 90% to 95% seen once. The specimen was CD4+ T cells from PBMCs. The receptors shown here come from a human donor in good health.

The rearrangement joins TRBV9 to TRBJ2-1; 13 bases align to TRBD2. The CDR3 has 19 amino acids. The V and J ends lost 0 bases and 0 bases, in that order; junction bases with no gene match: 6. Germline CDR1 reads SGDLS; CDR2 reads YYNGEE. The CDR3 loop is CASSVATSGRSRSYNEQFF. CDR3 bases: TGTGCCAGCAGCGTAGCGACTAGCGGGAGGTCTCGCTCCTACAATGAGCAGTTCTTC.

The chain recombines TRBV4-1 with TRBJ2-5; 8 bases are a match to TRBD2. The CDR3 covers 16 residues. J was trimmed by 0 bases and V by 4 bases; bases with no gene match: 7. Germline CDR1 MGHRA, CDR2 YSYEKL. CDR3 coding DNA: TGCGCCAGCAGCCCGGGGGCTAGCGGGTACCAAGAGACCCAGTACTTC. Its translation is CASSPGASGYQETQYF.

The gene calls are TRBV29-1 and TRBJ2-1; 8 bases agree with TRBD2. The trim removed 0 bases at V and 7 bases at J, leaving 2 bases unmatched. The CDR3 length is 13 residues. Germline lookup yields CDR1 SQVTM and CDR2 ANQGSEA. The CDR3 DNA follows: TGCAGCGTTGAAGATGGGACTAGGAATGAGCAGTTCTTC. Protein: CSVEDGTRNEQFF.